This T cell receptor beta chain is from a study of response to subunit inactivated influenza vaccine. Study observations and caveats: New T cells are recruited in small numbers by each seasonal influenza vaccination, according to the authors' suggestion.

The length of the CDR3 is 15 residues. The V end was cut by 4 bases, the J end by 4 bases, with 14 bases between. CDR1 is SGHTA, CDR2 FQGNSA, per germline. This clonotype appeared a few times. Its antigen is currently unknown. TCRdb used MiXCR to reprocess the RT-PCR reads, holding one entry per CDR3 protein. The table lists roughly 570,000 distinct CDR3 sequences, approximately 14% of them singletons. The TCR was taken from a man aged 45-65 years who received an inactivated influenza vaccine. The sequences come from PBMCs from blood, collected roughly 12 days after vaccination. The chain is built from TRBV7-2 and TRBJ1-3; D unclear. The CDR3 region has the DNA TGTGCCAGCAGCTCGGCCCCTTCCCCAGGAAACACCATATATTTT. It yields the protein CASSSAPSPGNTIYF.